Below, 26 T cell receptor beta chains from the same sample are listed, as sequenced in a study of a mutant IDH1 vaccine in newly diagnosed glioma. The antigens for these receptors are not known. Time point indicated: week 5, during vaccination. It was 300 ug of mutant IDH1 20-mer peptide that made up each vaccine dose, given with topical imiquimod. Data came from immunoSEQ multiplex PCR; TCRdb stores just in-frame clones and leaves some out. The sample lists around 42,000 clones, roughly 88% occurring once. The sample here was PBMCs, taken from a glioma patient whose treatment included an IDH1 peptide vaccine. All receptors come from a man aged 35-49 years with glioma.

The chain has TRBV11-3 and TRBJ2-3, with 10 positions matching TRBD2. CDR1 SGHNT and CDR2 YENEEA come from the germline V gene. Trimming at V came to 1 base and at J to 5 bases, leaving 0 bases not matched to a gene. The CDR3 has 14 amino acids. CDR3 in amino acids: CASSLGLAGDTQYF. The CDR3 DNA reads TGTGCCAGCAGCTTAGGACTAGCGGGAGATACGCAGTATTTT. The variable domain in full, with the rest retrieved from reference TRBV11-3 and TRBJ2-3, is EAGVVQSPRYKIIEKKQPVAFWCNPISGHNTLYWYLQNLGQGPELLIRYENEEAVDDSQLPKDRFSAERLKGVDSTLKIQPAELGDSAVYLCASSLGLAGDTQYFGPGTRLTVL.

The rearrangement joins TRBV25-1 to TRBJ2-2; no clear D gene. Trimming took 2 bases from V and 4 from J, leaving 5 bases between them. This CDR3 region has 13 residues. Germline CDR1 MGHDK, CDR2 SYGVNS. DNA for the CDR3: TGTGCCAGCAGTGAAATTGGCACCGGGGAGCTGTTTTTT. This gives the protein CASSEIGTGELFF.

This rearrangement joins TRBV7-9 to TRBJ2-5, with 7 bases that match TRBD2. The V and J ends lost 7 bases and 4 bases, in that order; junction bases with no gene match: 6. This CDR3 is 13 amino acids long. Per germline, CDR1 SEHNR and CDR2 FQNEAQ (reference sequence). The CDR3 sequence: CASTGLVRETQYF. The CDR3 coding sequence is TGTGCCAGCACCGGACTAGTCAGAGAGACCCAGTACTTC.

The genes are TRBV5-4 and TRBJ2-7; D unresolved. Germline loops: CDR1 SGHNT, CDR2 YYREEE (reference sequence). The CDR3 extends over 11 amino acids. V lost 3 bases and J 6 bases, leaving 7 bases between the germline ends. Here the CDR3 DNA reads TGTGCCAGCAGCTCGAGTATCGAGCAGTACTTC. As protein: CASSSSIEQYF.

The rearrangement links TRBV6-5 to TRBJ2-6, with D hard to call. CDR3 size: 13 residues. Trimming took off 0 bases at V and 13 bases at J, with 10 bases between the two ends. Germline CDR1 and CDR2: MNHEY and SVGAGI. In DNA, the CDR3 is TGTGCCAGCAGTTACTCGACCTCCGGGGTCCTGACTTTC. Encoded protein: CASSYSTSGVLTF.

J is TRBJ2-3 and V is TRBV27; D gene unclear. The V end was cut by 8 bases, the J end by 2 bases, with 14 bases between. In germline, CDR1 is MNHEY, CDR2 SMNVEV (reference sequence). The CDR3 runs 14 residues. The CDR3 coding sequence is TGTGCCAGCTTCGGGCGATACCACACAGATACGCAGTATTTT. Residues: CASFGRYHTDTQYF.

The chain combines TRBV2 with TRBJ1-2; 12 nucleotides match TRBD1. The CDR3 totals 15 residues. Germline values: CDR1 SNHLY, CDR2 FYNNEI. V lost 8 bases, J lost 8 bases, and 12 bases stayed unmatched. Written as DNA, the CDR3 is TGTGCCAGCGGTTGGGACAGGGGGCGGCGGGGCGGCTACACCTTC. Protein: CASGWDRGRRGGYTF.

Here the CDR3 DNA reads TGTGCCAGCACCCAATGGGACGGTGAGCAGTTCTTC. Translation gives CASTQWDGEQFF. This chain uses TRBV6-5 with TRBJ2-1; D possibly matches TRBD1 or TRBD2 (5 bases each). The V end was cut by 7 bases, the J end by 9 bases, with 13 bases between. The CDR3 is 12 amino acids. Germline V CDR1 and CDR2: MNHEY, SVGAGI.

V gene TRBV4-1 combines with J gene TRBJ2-1, with D tentatively TRBD1 or TRBD2 (5 bases each). Trimming removed 1 base at V and 5 bases at J, with 15 bases between. The CDR3 extends over 16 amino acids. CDR1 is MGHRA, CDR2 YSYEKL, per germline. The CDR3 nucleotides are TGCGCCAGCAGCCAAGCCTCCGGGACGACAAACAATGAGCAGTTCTTC. This codes for CASSQASGTTNNEQFF.

This clone was seen only a few times. Other DNA sequences within the sample encode an identical CDR3. The chain links TRBV5-6 to TRBJ2-5; no clear D gene. The CDR3 consists of 12 residues. Germline V gene data show CDR1 as SGHDT and CDR2 as YYEEEE. The ends were cut back, 1 base at V and 2 bases at J, with 3 bases in the middle. The CDR3 DNA sequence: TGTGCCAGCAGCTTGTTGCAAGAGACCCAGTACTTC. Translated, it gives CASSLLQETQYF.

The chain recombines TRBV5-1 with TRBJ1-5, with D maybe TRBD1 (5 bases). Trimming took 0 bases from V and 6 from J, leaving 13 bases between them. There are 15 residues in the CDR3. Germline V gives CDR1 SGHRS, CDR2 YFSETQ. The CDR3 nucleotides read TGCGCCAGCAGCTTGGATGGGCCAGGGTCTCAGCCCCAGCATTTT. Translated, it gives CASSLDGPGSQPQHF. Together with reference TRBV5-1 and TRBJ1-5, the CDR3 gives the full variable domain: KAGVTQTPRYLIKTRGQQVTLSCSPISGHRSVSWYQQTPGQGLQFLFEYFSETQRNKGNFPGRFSGRQFSNSRSEMNVSTLELGDSALYLCASSLDGPGSQPQHFGDGTRLSIL.

The chain is built from TRBV2 and TRBJ2-2; D is unclear. Trimming stripped 7 bases from V and 9 bases from J, with 15 bases between. The CDR3 extends over 13 amino acids. Germline V lookup: CDR1 SNHLY, CDR2 FYNNEI. The CDR3 nucleotides read TGTGCCAGCATAGAGGACCGTCACCGGGAGCTGTTTTTT. Amino acids: CASIEDRHRELFF.

The rearrangement joins TRBV9 to TRBJ2-6; D ambiguous. Germline V gene sequence: CDR1 SGDLS, CDR2 YYNGEE. The CDR3 sequence is 15 residues long. V lost 6 bases, J lost 1 base, and 11 bases lay in between. CDR3 in amino acids: CASNLKGSGANVLTF. The DNA of the CDR3 is TGTGCCAGCAACCTCAAAGGGTCTGGGGCCAACGTCCTGACTTTC.

This clone was seen only once. The CDR3 nucleotides are TGCGCCAGCAGCTTGAGGCAGGGCGAGAGGGAGCAGTACTTC. Protein product: CASSLRQGEREQYF. The genes are TRBV5-1 and TRBJ2-7; perhaps TRBD1 as D (5 bases). CDR3 length: 14 residues. The V and J ends lost 1 base and 7 bases respectively, with 15 bases between them. The germline V gene has CDR1 SGHRS and CDR2 YFSETQ.

The CDR3, as DNA: TGTGCCATCAGTGGGGGAGCAGCCCAGCCCCAGCATTTT. Amino acid sequence: CAISGGAAQPQHF. The chain recombines TRBV10-3 with TRBJ1-5; D remains unclear. Germline CDR1 reads ENHRY; CDR2 reads SYGVKD. The ends were cut back, 4 bases at V and 7 bases at J, with 11 bases in the middle. This CDR3 has 13 residues.

The rearrangement links TRBV9 to TRBJ2-5, with 13 bases identical to TRBD2. V gave up 3 bases and J gave up 4 bases; unmatched junction bases: 9. This CDR3 is 17 amino acids long. Germline loops: CDR1 SGDLS, CDR2 YYNGEE. CDR3 in amino acids: CASSAGTSGAGRETQYF. The CDR3 nucleotides read TGTGCCAGCAGCGCAGGGACTAGCGGGGCGGGCCGAGAGACCCAGTACTTC.

J is TRBJ2-1 and V is TRBV7-3; a possible D gene is TRBD1 (6 bases). The CDR3 covers 13 residues. Trimming cost V 4 bases and J 10 bases, with 14 bases left between them. Germline V CDR1 and CDR2: SGHTA, FQGTGA. The CDR3 DNA follows: TGTGCCAGCAGCTCCTACAGGGCGCGGGAGCAGTTCTTC. It specifies CASSSYRAREQFF.

The J gene is TRBJ2-6, the V gene TRBV5-1, with TRBD1 matching over 8 bases. The CDR3 has 17 amino acids. CDR1 and CDR2 from the germline V gene are SGHRS and YFSETQ. V lost 4 bases, J lost 0 bases, and 6 bases stayed unmatched. The CDR3 reads CASSRRQGFSGANVLTF. The CDR3 region has the DNA TGCGCCAGCAGCCGAAGACAGGGGTTCTCTGGGGCCAACGTCCTGACTTTC.

In this sample, this clone turned up once. This chain uses TRBV28 with TRBJ2-7, with D perhaps TRBD2 (5 bases). The CDR3 runs 14 residues. V was pared by 2 bases and J by 2 bases, with 10 bases between. Germline V gene data show CDR1 as MDHEN and CDR2 as SYDVKM. The CDR3 coding sequence is TGTGCCAGCAGTTTACCCCTCGGGACCTACGAGCAGTACTTC. As protein: CASSLPLGTYEQYF.

This clone was observed a few times. This chain links TRBV7-2 with TRBJ1-1; D is unclear. CDR1 is SGHTA and CDR2 is FQGNSA in the germline V gene. V lost 3 bases and J 3 bases, leaving 8 bases between the germline ends. This CDR3 region has 13 residues. The CDR3 loop reads CASSFPTYTEAFF. In nucleotides, the CDR3 is TGTGCCAGCAGCTTCCCTACTTACACTGAAGCTTTCTTT.

The rearrangement uses TRBV9 and TRBJ1-1; D might be TRBD1 (5 bases). The CDR3 is 13 residues long. CDR1 is SGDLS and CDR2 is YYNGEE in the germline V gene. The germline V and J ends were trimmed by 3 bases and 5 bases, with 11 bases remaining between them. The CDR3 spells CASSAGVFTEAFF. CDR3 sequence (DNA): TGTGCCAGCAGCGCGGGGGTCTTTACTGAAGCTTTCTTT.

The DNA of the CDR3 is TGCGCCAGCAGCTCGCTTGGGGAAGCTTTCTTT. The encoded protein is CASSSLGEAFF. The rearrangement uses TRBV5-1 and TRBJ1-1; D is ambiguous. V was clipped by 3 bases and J by 8 bases, with 8 bases between them. The CDR3 covers 11 residues. The germline V gene encodes CDR1 SGHRS and CDR2 YFSETQ.

As DNA, the CDR3 is TGTGCCAGCTCAGCGGACCTTAGCACAGATACGCAGTATTTT. Its protein product is CASSADLSTDTQYF. This rearrangement joins TRBV19 to TRBJ2-3; TRBD2 is a possible D gene (5 bases). Germline lookup yields CDR1 LNHDA and CDR2 SQIVND (reference sequence). V dropped 9 bases and J dropped 0 bases, with 13 bases sitting between them. This CDR3 comprises 14 residues.

The J gene is TRBJ1-4, the V gene TRBV5-6; D gene uncertain. The germline gives CDR1 SGHDT, CDR2 YYEEEE. V lost 4 bases and J 6 bases, leaving 22 bases between the germline ends. This CDR3 contains 17 residues. As DNA, the CDR3 is TGTGCCAGCAGCGACACTGACGACCCGGGGTCTTATGAAAAACTGTTTTTT. Translation gives CASSDTDDPGSYEKLFF.

The chain carries TRBV7-6 and TRBJ2-1; D remains ambiguous. V was clipped by 5 bases and J by 9 bases, with 14 bases between them. The CDR3 is made up of 13 amino acids. The germline CDR1 and CDR2 sequences are SGHVS and FNYEAQ. The CDR3 reads CASSQGRLSEQFF. DNA of the CDR3: TGTGCCAGCAGCCAAGGCCGGCTGAGTGAGCAGTTCTTC.

The chain joins TRBV5-4 to TRBJ2-5; TRBD1 agrees at 9 bases. Germline-derived CDR1 and CDR2 are SGHNT and YYREEE (reference sequence). CDR3 length: 14 residues. The V segment lost 4 bases and the J segment 4 bases; nucleotides outside the gene matches: 5. DNA for the CDR3: TGTGCCAGCAGCAGGGGACAGGGTGGAGAGACCCAGTACTTC. It encodes CASSRGQGGETQYF.